Listed here is a single T cell receptor beta chain. The target antigen is unknown. The data were obtained in a study of lymphopenia after photon versus proton radiotherapy. Study results and limitations: Oligoclonal CD8+ Temra expansion after nadir drove photon patients' diversity drop. Proton therapy kept repertoires fairly stable, unlike photons, which gained effector/memory cells.

V gave up 4 bases and J gave up 6 bases, with 20 bases separating them. Per germline, CDR1 SGHNT and CDR2 YYREEE (reference sequence). CDR3 length: 15 amino acids. Sequencing was performed with immunoSEQ multiplex PCR; in TCRdb, only in-frame clones are kept and a portion is missing. Of roughly 42,000 clones listed, about 85% are singletons. The starting material was peripheral blood, obtained from a patient treated with photon-based radiotherapy. This TCR was recovered from a man aged 35 to 55 with gastric cancer. The J gene is TRBJ2-7, the V gene TRBV5-4; a weak D match, TRBD2 (6 bases). The CDR3 spells CASSLQGGTVGEQYF. CDR3 bases: TGTGCCAGCAGCCTCCAAGGAGGGACGGTAGGCGAGCAGTACTTC.